The 26 T cell receptor beta chains presented below share a single source sample, sequenced in a study of blood T cell repertoires in COVID-19. TCRdb's table, derived via immunoSEQ multiplex PCR, lists solely in-frame clones and lacks some. The sample has 230,000 or so clones; 85% to 90% are singletons. Sequencing input: peripheral blood. All receptors derive from a woman aged 40 to 55 who had recovered from COVID-19.

This chain links TRBV10-3 with TRBJ2-7, with 7 bases identical to TRBD2. V dropped 6 bases and J dropped 7; count of bases not matched to a gene: 9. The CDR3 sequence is 13 residues long. From germline, CDR1 is ENHRY and CDR2 SYGVKD. The CDR3: CAIRSGLGGEQYF. The CDR3 nucleotides are TGTGCCATCAGGAGCGGGCTCGGGGGGGAGCAGTACTTC.

This clone was counted many times. The V call is TRBV7-9, the J call TRBJ1-2, with D possibly matching TRBD1 (5 bases). CDR1 and CDR2 from the germline V gene are SEHNR and FQNEAQ (reference sequence). This CDR3 contains 14 residues. Trimming shortened V by 5 bases and J by 6 bases, and 16 bases separated the two germline ends. CDR3 in DNA: TGTGCCAGCAGCATTATGGCTGGAGGGGATGGCTACACCTTC. It specifies CASSIMAGGDGYTF.

V usage is TRBV5-5 and J usage is TRBJ2-1; D call uncertain. The V gene's germline CDR1 is SGHKS and CDR2 YYEKEE (reference sequence). The CDR3 spans 16 residues. V shed 0 bases and J shed 3 bases, with 13 bases lying between them. The CDR3 region is CASSLAKLPGYNEQFF. CDR3 sequence (DNA): TGTGCCAGCAGCTTGGCCAAACTCCCTGGCTACAATGAGCAGTTCTTC.

V and J are TRBV29-1 and TRBJ2-5, with 9 bases matching TRBD1. The trim removed 3 bases at V and 5 bases at J, leaving 4 bases unmatched. The CDR3 length is 13 residues. Germline V gene sequence: CDR1 SQVTM, CDR2 ANQGSEA. The CDR3 reads CSVDPTGGETQYF. In DNA form, the CDR3 reads TGCAGCGTTGATCCGACAGGGGGGGAGACCCAGTACTTC.

In this sample, this clone turned up once. The chain couples TRBV24-1 to TRBJ2-3; perhaps TRBD2 as D (6 bases). V was cut by 4 bases and J by 6 bases, with 16 bases left in between. The CDR3 sequence is 15 residues long. CDR1 and CDR2 from the germline V gene are KGHDR and SFDVKD. The chain's CDR3 is CATSDPSEGHDTQYF. The DNA for the CDR3 is TGTGCCACCAGTGACCCTTCGGAGGGCCACGATACGCAGTATTTT.

The genes are TRBV2 and TRBJ2-1; perhaps TRBD2 as D (7 bases). The CDR3 sequence is 12 residues long. V was trimmed by 8 bases and J by 5 bases, leaving 10 bases between them. Germline values: CDR1 SNHLY, CDR2 FYNNEI. Here the CDR3 DNA reads TGTGCCAGCGGGGGGGCAGACAATGAGCAGTTCTTC. Translation gives CASGGADNEQFF.

The chain employs TRBV28 and TRBJ2-6; D gene unclear. The germline V gene has CDR1 MDHEN and CDR2 SYDVKM. The CDR3 has 14 residues. The V and J ends lost 6 bases and 0 bases respectively, with 6 bases between them. The CDR3 here is CASRLGSGANVLTF. The CDR3 DNA is TGTGCCAGCAGACTCGGCTCTGGGGCCAACGTCCTGACTTTC.

The chain uses TRBV2 and TRBJ2-7; a possible D gene is TRBD1 (6 bases). From germline, CDR1 is SNHLY and CDR2 FYNNEI. The V and J ends lost 6 bases and 2 bases respectively, with 11 bases between them. The CDR3 is made up of 13 amino acids. The CDR3, as DNA: TGTGCCAGCAGCACAGGGAAAACCTACGAGCAGTACTTC. It yields the protein CASSTGKTYEQYF.

A single count supports this clone. The V gene is TRBV11-2, the J gene TRBJ2-3; 7 nucleotides align to TRBD2. Germline loops: CDR1 SGHAT, CDR2 FQNNGV. Losses at the gene ends were 5 bases for V and 1 base for J; bases not matched to a gene: 6. CDR3 size: 15 residues. The CDR3 DNA sequence: TGTGCCAGCAGCCTAGGGGAGGGCGGCACAGATACGCAGTATTTT. The encoded protein is CASSLGEGGTDTQYF.

The chain couples TRBV30 to TRBJ1-4, with D perhaps matching TRBD1 (6 bases). The CDR3 sequence is 14 residues long. V was cut by 5 bases and J by 4 bases, with 14 bases left in between. Germline CDR1 reads GTSNPN; CDR2 reads SVGIG (reference sequence). CDR3: CAWALQGRNEKLFF. The CDR3 DNA reads as TGTGCCTGGGCTCTACAGGGTCGTAATGAAAAACTGTTTTTT.

The V gene is TRBV5-1, the J gene TRBJ2-5; the match to TRBD2 covers 8 bases. V dropped 2 bases and J dropped 6; count of bases not matched to a gene: 9. The length of the CDR3 is 15 residues. Germline V gives CDR1 SGHRS, CDR2 YFSETQ. The CDR3 DNA follows: TGCGCCAGCAGCTTACTGACTAGCGATAAGAAGACCCAGTACTTC. Its protein product is CASSLLTSDKKTQYF.

This clone was observed once. The chain employs TRBV5-1 and TRBJ2-3; TRBD2 aligns across 12 bases. Germline V gives CDR1 SGHRS, CDR2 YFSETQ. The ends lost 3 bases at V and 2 bases at J; junction bases unmatched: 1. This CDR3 region has 15 residues. The CDR3 sequence: CASSSSGRDTDTQYF. CDR3 DNA sequence: TGCGCCAGCAGCTCTAGCGGGAGGGACACAGATACGCAGTATTTT.

A single count supports this clone. The V call is TRBV2, the J call TRBJ2-3; D perhaps matches TRBD1 (5 bases). Trimming removed 3 bases at V and 4 bases at J, with 11 bases between. From germline, CDR1 is SNHLY and CDR2 FYNNEI. CDR3 size: 14 residues. The CDR3 loop reads CASSETRQSDTQYF. CDR3 DNA: TGTGCCAGCAGTGAGACTCGACAGTCAGATACGCAGTATTTT. Full variable domain (outside the CDR3, taken from reference TRBV2 and TRBJ2-3): EPEVTQTPSHQVTQMGQEVILRCVPISNHLYFYWYRQILGQKVEFLVSFYNNEISEKSEIFDDQFSVERPDGSNFTLKIRSTKLEDSAMYFCASSETRQSDTQYFGPGTRLTVL.

V and J are TRBV19 and TRBJ2-2; D is unclear. CDR1 is LNHDA, CDR2 SQIVND, per germline (reference sequence). This CDR3 has 11 amino acids. V was cut by 8 bases and J by 4 bases, with 5 bases left in between. CDR3 protein: CASYSTGELFF. CDR3 coding DNA: TGTGCCAGTTATAGCACCGGGGAGCTGTTTTTT.

V gene TRBV5-4 combines with J gene TRBJ2-2, with TRBD2 identical over 9 bases. In germline, CDR1 is SGHNT, CDR2 YYREEE (reference sequence). V trimming: 7 bases; J trimming: 1 base; junction bases outside the gene matches: 8. The CDR3 is made up of 16 amino acids. The CDR3 region is CASGHSGGLNTGELFF. The CDR3 DNA reads TGTGCCAGCGGGCATAGCGGGGGACTGAACACCGGGGAGCTGTTTTTT.

The J gene is TRBJ2-6, the V gene TRBV4-1, with D unclear. The CDR3 contains 16 residues. Germline-derived CDR1 and CDR2 are MGHRA and YSYEKL. Trimming took off 4 bases at V and 4 bases at J, with 14 bases between the two ends. CDR3 coding DNA: TGCGCCAGCAGCCTCCTCCGTGGCTCCGGGGCCAACGTCCTGACTTTC. It specifies CASSLLRGSGANVLTF.

V and J are TRBV3-1 (or the pseudogene TRBV3-2) and TRBJ2-7, with a tentative D call TRBD1 (6 bases). Trimming pared 0 bases from V and 3 bases from J, leaving 18 bases between. This CDR3 comprises 17 residues. Germline assignment: CDR1 LGHDT and CDR2 YNNKEL (reference sequence). CDR3 region: CASSQDRGLDPLYEQYV. The DNA for the CDR3 is TGTGCCAGCAGCCAAGACAGGGGTTTAGACCCGCTCTACGAGCAGTACGTC.

This clone has only a few counts. V is TRBV27 and J is TRBJ1-2; D might be TRBD1 (6 bases). Trimming removed 7 bases from V and 7 bases from J, with 25 bases in between. CDR1 and CDR2 (germline): MNHEY, SMNVEV (reference sequence). The CDR3 runs 16 residues. DNA of the CDR3: TGTGCCAGCACCCCCTCTAACCTCAGGGGTAAGATTGGCTACACCTTC. It codes for CASTPSNLRGKIGYTF.

The CDR3 nucleotides read TGTGCCTGGAGTACTACGATTGAAGCTTTCTTT. Protein sequence: CAWSTTIEAFF. The rearrangement joins TRBV30 to TRBJ1-1; D is ambiguous. V lost 2 bases and J 7 bases, leaving 8 bases between the germline ends. The CDR3 runs to 11 residues. Per germline, CDR1 GTSNPN and CDR2 SVGIG (reference sequence).

The gene calls are TRBV4-1 and TRBJ1-5, with TRBD1 matching over 8 bases. V lost 6 bases, J lost 0 bases, and 4 bases stayed unmatched. CDR3 length: 15 residues. Germline assignment: CDR1 MGHRA and CDR2 YSYEKL. The CDR3 nucleotides are TGCGCCAGCAGGCCGACAGGGGATAGCAATCAGCCCCAGCATTTT. Translating gives CASRPTGDSNQPQHF.

J is TRBJ1-5 and V is TRBV7-2; tentative D call: TRBD1 (6 bases). The CDR3 sequence is 14 residues long. V was cut by 4 bases and J by 7 bases, with 14 bases left in between. From germline, CDR1 is SGHTA and CDR2 FQGNSA. CDR3 DNA: TGTGCCAGCAGCTCGGGGCAGGGACACCAGCCCCAGCATTTT. Its translation is CASSSGQGHQPQHF. Together with reference TRBV7-2 and TRBJ1-5, the CDR3 gives the full variable domain: GAGVSQSPSNKVTEKGKDVELRCDPISGHTALYWYRQSLGQGLEFLIYFQGNSAPDKSGLPSDRFSAERTGGSVSTLTIQRTQQEDSAVYLCASSSGQGHQPQHFGDGTRLSIL.

This chain uses TRBV7-9 with TRBJ2-1; D may be TRBD2 (7 bases). Trimming left V 1 base short and J 6 bases short, with 10 bases between. CDR1 is SEHNR and CDR2 is FQNEAQ in the germline V gene (reference sequence). CDR3 size: 14 residues. The CDR3 is CASSLEGGINEQFF. The CDR3 DNA reads TGTGCCAGCAGCTTAGAGGGGGGGATCAATGAGCAGTTCTTC. Together with reference TRBV7-9 and TRBJ2-1, the CDR3 gives the full variable domain: DTGVSQNPRHKITKRGQNVTFRCDPISEHNRLYWYRQTLGQGPEFLTYFQNEAQLEKSRLLSDRFSAERPKGSFSTLEIQRTEQGDSAMYLCASSLEGGINEQFFGPGTRLTVL.

V gene TRBV28 combines with J gene TRBJ2-7, with a possible D match to TRBD2 (5 bases). Germline V lookup: CDR1 MDHEN, CDR2 SYDVKM. The V and J ends lost 11 bases and 0 bases respectively, with 14 bases between them. CDR3 length equals 13 residues. CDR3 in DNA: TGTGCCGCTGAGAGCGGTCTCTCCTACGAGCAGTACTTC. Its translation is CAAESGLSYEQYF.

This chain uses TRBV5-6 with TRBJ2-5; the match to TRBD1 covers 8 bases. Germline V gene data show CDR1 as SGHDT and CDR2 as YYEEEE. The CDR3 is 17 amino acids. V shed 4 bases, J shed 3 bases, and the junction held 14 bases outside the gene matches. CDR3 in amino acids: CASSPLRAGGFEETQYF. DNA for the CDR3: TGTGCCAGCAGCCCGCTACGGGCAGGGGGCTTTGAAGAGACCCAGTACTTC.

J is TRBJ1-5 and V is TRBV7-2, with a weak D call TRBD1 (6 bases). Germline V lookup: CDR1 SGHTA, CDR2 FQGNSA. V was trimmed by 3 bases and J by 6 bases, leaving 15 bases between them. CDR3 length: 15 amino acids. The CDR3 sequence is CASSLMAGDFQPQHF. The CDR3 bases are TGTGCCAGCAGCTTGATGGCAGGGGATTTTCAGCCCCAGCATTTT.

The chain recombines TRBV27 with TRBJ1-1; D is undetermined. The CDR3 extends over 14 amino acids. Germline CDR1 reads MNHEY; CDR2 reads SMNVEV (reference sequence). V dropped 5 bases and J dropped 3 bases, with 13 bases sitting between them. The CDR3 nucleotides read TGTGCCAGCAGTCTCCGGTCTGGGCACACTGAAGCTTTCTTT. This sequence encodes CASSLRSGHTEAFF.